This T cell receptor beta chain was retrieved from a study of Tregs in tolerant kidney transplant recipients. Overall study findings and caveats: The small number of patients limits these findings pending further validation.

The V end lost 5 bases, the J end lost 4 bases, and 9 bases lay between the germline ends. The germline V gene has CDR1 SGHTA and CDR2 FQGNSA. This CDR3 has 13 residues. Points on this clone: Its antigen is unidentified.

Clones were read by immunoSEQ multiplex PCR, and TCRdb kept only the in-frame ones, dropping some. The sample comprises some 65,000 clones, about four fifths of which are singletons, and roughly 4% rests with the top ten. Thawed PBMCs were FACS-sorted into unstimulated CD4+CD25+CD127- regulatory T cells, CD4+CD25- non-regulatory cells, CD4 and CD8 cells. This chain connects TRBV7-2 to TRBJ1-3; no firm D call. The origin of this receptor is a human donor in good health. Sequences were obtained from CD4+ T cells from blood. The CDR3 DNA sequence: TGTGCCAGCAGCCCAAGAGCCGGAAACACCATATATTTT. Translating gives CASSPRAGNTIYF.